The 13 T cell receptor beta chains below all came from one sample that was sequenced in a study of vaccination and CD4 T cells after COVID-19. With the Oncomine TCR Beta short-read assay, DNA from cultured CD4+ T cells was sequenced. Each CDR3 protein gets one entry after TCRdb re-called the PCR reads with MiXCR. Of roughly 7,200 distinct CDR3 sequences in the sample, 33% were seen once. Treatment in this sample: approximately 9-day PBMC culture with coronavirus spike peptide pools or control peptides (ViraFEST assay). Researchers collected the unexposed donor's CD4+ T cells before the COVID-19 pandemic (2011-2018). Which antigens these TCRs recognize remains unknown. Sequenced: CD4+ T cells from blood, cultured in vitro. All receptors derive from a human donor in good health.

The CDR3: CASSLIQGNEQFF. In nucleotides, the CDR3 is TGTGCCAGCAGTTTAATACAGGGAAATGAGCAGTTCTTC. The chain uses TRBV12-3 or TRBV12-4 and TRBJ2-1; a weak D match, TRBD1 (6 bases). CDR3 length equals 13 residues. V was cut by 2 bases and J by 7 bases, with 9 bases left in between.

V usage is TRBV6-4 and J usage is TRBJ2-2, with unresolved D. V was shortened by 8 bases and J by 1 base, with 8 bases between the two germline ends. This CDR3 has 13 amino acids. The germline V gene encodes CDR1 MRHNA and CDR2 SNTAGT. This chain's CDR3 is CASSEGNTGELFF. The CDR3 DNA sequence: TGTGCCAGCTCGGAAGGGAACACCGGGGAGCTGTTTTTT.

The rearrangement uses TRBV27 and TRBJ2-1; the D is unclear. Trimming left V 3 bases short and J 9 bases short, with 3 bases between. The CDR3 runs to 10 residues. The germline CDR1 and CDR2 sequences are MNHEY and SMNVEV (reference sequence). In DNA form, the CDR3 reads TGTGCCAGCAGTTTTCCTGAGCAGTTCTTC. Encoded protein: CASSFPEQFF.

This clonotype was picked up a small number of times. The rearrangement uses TRBV7-3 and TRBJ2-3, with D possibly TRBD1 on 6 matching bases. CDR3 length: 14 amino acids. V lost 5 bases, J lost 4 bases, and 13 bases lay in between. The germline V gene has CDR1 SGHTA and CDR2 FQGTGA. CDR3 loop: CASSIGQRADTQYF. In DNA, the CDR3 is TGTGCCAGCAGCATCGGACAGAGGGCAGATACGCAGTATTTT.

In its sample, this clonotype was seen a few times. For the CDR3, the DNA is TGTGCCATCAGGTCACAGGGGGCGAATGAAGCTTTCTTT. Protein product: CAIRSQGANEAFF. The chain has TRBV10-3 and TRBJ1-1; TRBD1 aligns across 9 bases. CDR3 length: 13 amino acids. Looked up from germline, CDR1 is ENHRY and CDR2 is SYGVKD. V gave up 6 bases and J gave up 7 bases; unmatched junction bases: 6.

This clonotype turned up a few times. This rearrangement joins TRBV30 to TRBJ1-2; D may be TRBD1 (6 bases). The V gene's germline CDR1 is GTSNPN and CDR2 SVGIG (reference sequence). The length of the CDR3 is 15 residues. V dropped 0 bases and J dropped 2 bases, with 13 bases sitting between them. The CDR3: CAWSVDRGTNYGYTF. In nucleotides, the CDR3 is TGTGCCTGGAGTGTAGATAGGGGGACAAACTATGGCTACACCTTC.

This chain connects TRBV30 to TRBJ1-5; TRBD1 is a possible D gene (6 bases). Trimming cost V 5 bases and J 2 bases, with 13 bases left between them. Germline CDR1 is GTSNPN and CDR2 is SVGIG (reference sequence). The CDR3 runs 14 residues. The CDR3 spells CAWGQGLGNQPQHF. CDR3 sequence (DNA): TGTGCCTGGGGTCAGGGGTTGGGCAATCAGCCCCAGCATTTT. The full variable domain, completed using reference TRBV30 and TRBJ1-5, is SQTIHQWPATLVQPVGSPLSLECTVEGTSNPNLYWYRQAAGRGLQLLFYSVGIGQISSEVPQNLSASRPQDRQFILSSKKLLLSDSGFYLCAWGQGLGNQPQHFGDGTRLSIL.

V usage is TRBV20-1 and J usage is TRBJ2-2, with TRBD1 matching over 7 bases. CDR1 and CDR2 (germline): DFQATT, SNEGSKA (reference sequence). The J segment lost 2 bases and the V segment lost 5 bases, leaving 5 bases of the junction unmatched. The CDR3 length is 14 residues. This chain's CDR3 is CSAQGQLNTGELFF. Written as DNA, the CDR3 is TGCAGTGCTCAGGGACAGCTCAACACCGGGGAGCTGTTTTTT.

The J gene is TRBJ2-2, the V gene TRBV20-1; TRBD1 agrees at 7 bases. This CDR3 has 15 residues. Germline V gene data show CDR1 as DFQATT and CDR2 as SNEGSKA (reference sequence). V shed 2 bases and J 1 base; nucleotides not matched to a gene: 4. CDR3 residues: CSARLDRRNTGELFF. The CDR3 coding sequence is TGCAGTGCTAGATTGGACAGGAGGAACACCGGGGAGCTGTTTTTT.

The CDR3 sequence: CASNAKPGQLTEAFF. Here the CDR3 DNA reads TGTGCCAGTAATGCTAAACCCGGACAGCTCACTGAAGCTTTCTTT. This rearrangement joins TRBV19 to TRBJ1-1, with D maybe TRBD1 (6 bases). V shed 7 bases and J shed 4 bases, with 19 bases lying between them. The CDR3 covers 15 residues. Germline CDR1 and CDR2: LNHDA and SQIVND (reference sequence).

The chain employs TRBV10-3 and TRBJ1-5, with 7 positions matching TRBD1. The germline V gene has CDR1 ENHRY and CDR2 SYGVKD. CDR3 length equals 14 residues. V lost 6 bases and J lost 6; bases outside the gene matches: 8. The CDR3 region is CAIRSDRDGQPQHF. The CDR3, as DNA: TGTGCCATCAGGTCTGACAGGGATGGTCAGCCCCAGCATTTT.

The V and J genes are TRBV30 and TRBJ2-5; D is ambiguous. The CDR3 is 14 amino acids. CDR1 is GTSNPN and CDR2 is SVGIG in the germline V gene (reference sequence). Trimming took off 8 bases at V and 2 bases at J, with 18 bases between the two ends. CDR3 loop: CARAGPGVQETQYF. The DNA of the CDR3 is TGTGCCCGCGCCGGCCCCGGAGTTCAAGAGACCCAGTACTTC.

On this clonotype: A read error may account for a junction end that differs from germline. The CDR3 DNA follows: TGTGCTAGCAAGCGGGGGGGGTTTGATACGCAGTATTTT. Translated: CASKRGGFDTQYF. V and J are TRBV6-1 and TRBJ2-3, with 10 bases that match TRBD2. This CDR3 has 13 residues. Germline values: CDR1 MNHNS, CDR2 SASEGT.